One T cell receptor beta chain is described in this entry. In its sample, this clonotype comes out as large (0.1 to 1%). The sample holds no much larger clone one base away, and base qualities are not on file. The CDR3 has 12 amino acids, counting the end cysteine and phenylalanine. The DNA shown is the 36-base CDR3, in frame from base 1. The junction shows trimming of 7 bases on V and 6 bases on J, and the gene matches do not reach 5 bases of it. Per the germline V gene (reference sequence), SEHNR is the CDR1 and FQNEAQ is the CDR2. The data stem from a study of Japanese encephalitis immunity and Zika vaccine responses (dated by TCRdb to the early 2020s). Study-level background: Three 5.0 ug doses of alum-adjuvanted ZPIV were administered to included participants at weeks 0, 4 and 28. A two-dose regimen of JEV vaccine (IXIARO), with doses given 28 days apart, was administered to approximately eleven participants two to three months before the first ZPIV dose. One dose of YFV vaccine (YF-VAX) was administered before ZPIV to about 12 participants, and fewer than ten participants were flavivirus-naive. For TCR sequencing, five or six representative participants were chosen from each pre-vaccination group, with samples at week 0 (after pre-vaccination, before ZPIV) and week 52. TCR repertoires from three flavivirus-naive individuals were also analyzed at weeks 2, 6 and 52 after the start of ZPIV vaccination. Stimulations used ZIKV structural-protein peptide pools split into flavivirus-conserved and non-conserved sets, or JEV or YFV peptides matching the pre-vaccination. The ZIKV peptides, 15-mers that overlapped by 11 residues, were chosen for containing NetMHCpan/NetMHCII-predicted epitopes with affinity below 50 nM. The study tested whether CD4 T cell responses to the Zika vaccine were shaped by prior Japanese encephalitis virus (JEV) or yellow fever virus (YFV) vaccination.

Library preparation used 5' RACE. Before sequencing, TCRbeta libraries were pooled in proportion to the sorted cell numbers of each library. Total RNA was extracted from the sorted cells with RNAzol RT, and cDNA was synthesized using an oligo(dT) primer and a template-switching oligo. The TCRbeta V-CDR3-J region was amplified by PCR between a SMARTer oligo primer and a TCRbeta constant-region primer using Kapa HiFi. Illumina adaptors and sample-specific index barcodes were added in a second PCR, followed by HighPrep bead cleanup and Bioanalyzer confirmation of a band of roughly 650 bp. Libraries were sequenced on an Illumina MiSeq with 2x151 bp paired-end reads. As for the original processing: Reads were demultiplexed with an in-house Java program, and TCRbeta annotations were assigned and clonotypes were counted with MiXCR. Repertoire overlap was assessed with Morisita-Horn indices from the R package vegan, and UPGMA clustering and Circos plots of recurring clonotypes were generated. Shannon diversity and richness were normalized to the maximum possible value based on input cell numbers, so that values between 0 and 1 were obtained. CDR3beta sequences were aligned with MUSCLE, distances computed with SeqinR, and multidimensional scaling plotted in R. Using fastp at Q25 and MiXCR, TCRdb reprocessed the public reads and kept productive beta chains. Rows are unified per CDR3 protein, each entry keeping the most common DNA and genes. V and J calls and clone size were set by TCRdb, not the authors. Here the sample has more than 550 distinct CDR3 sequences; over 2% occur a single time. Roughly 25% of the sample is held by the ten biggest clonotypes.

After labeling with CellTrace CFSE, PBMCs were cultured for less than 7 days in RPMI containing about 8.1% human serum along with peptide pools, each at 1 ug/mL. Unfixed proliferating CD4 T cells were sorted on a BD FACSAria as live CD56-CD19-CD16-CD3+CD4+ CFSE-low cells. The enrolled adults were healthy and tested seronegative for ZIKV, JEV, YFV, DENV and WNV on microneutralization screening. Samples were obtained from a phase 1, double-blinded, randomized, placebo-controlled trial of an alum-adjuvanted Zika purified-inactivated virus (ZPIV) vaccine. Peripheral blood mononuclear cells were isolated by standard procedure and stored frozen in liquid nitrogen until use. General study outcomes and caveats: Samples grouped by participant and showed no similarity between individuals, suggesting that no public TCRs were detected. CD8 T cell responses to ZIKV peptide pools were of very low magnitude and seen in only a few individuals. Compared with YFV-pre-vaccinated donors, JEV-pre-vaccinated donors had higher repertoire similarity across time-points and stimulations, indicating that more clonotypes were common to ZIKV and JEV stimulation. Sample size limitations prevented peptide-pool deconvolution, so the individual peptides driving cross-reactive responses were not identified. After ZPIV, repertoire richness of CD4 T cells responding to conserved ZIKV epitopes significantly decreased in JEV-pre-vaccinated donors. The analysis covered only a subset of trial participants who had three doses and adequate samples, rather than the whole vaccinated cohort.

Sequences were derived from antigen-activated CD4+ T cells from blood, cultured, sampled during a Zika inactivated vaccine study. The V gene is TRBV7-9 and the J gene is TRBJ2-7, with TRBD2 identical over 8 junction bases. The receptor comes from an adult woman who received an inactivated Zika virus vaccine. The CDR3 corresponds to CASTSGGGEQYF. The DNA is TGTGCCAGCACCTCGGGGGGGGGCGAGCAGTACTTC. With the portions outside the CDR3 filled from the reference TRBV7-9 and TRBJ2-7 genes, the complete variable region becomes DTGVSQNPRHKITKRGQNVTFRCDPISEHNRLYWYRQTLGQGPEFLTYFQNEAQLEKSRLLSDRFSAERPKGSFSTLEIQRTEQGDSAMYLCASTSGGGEQYFGPGTRLTVT.